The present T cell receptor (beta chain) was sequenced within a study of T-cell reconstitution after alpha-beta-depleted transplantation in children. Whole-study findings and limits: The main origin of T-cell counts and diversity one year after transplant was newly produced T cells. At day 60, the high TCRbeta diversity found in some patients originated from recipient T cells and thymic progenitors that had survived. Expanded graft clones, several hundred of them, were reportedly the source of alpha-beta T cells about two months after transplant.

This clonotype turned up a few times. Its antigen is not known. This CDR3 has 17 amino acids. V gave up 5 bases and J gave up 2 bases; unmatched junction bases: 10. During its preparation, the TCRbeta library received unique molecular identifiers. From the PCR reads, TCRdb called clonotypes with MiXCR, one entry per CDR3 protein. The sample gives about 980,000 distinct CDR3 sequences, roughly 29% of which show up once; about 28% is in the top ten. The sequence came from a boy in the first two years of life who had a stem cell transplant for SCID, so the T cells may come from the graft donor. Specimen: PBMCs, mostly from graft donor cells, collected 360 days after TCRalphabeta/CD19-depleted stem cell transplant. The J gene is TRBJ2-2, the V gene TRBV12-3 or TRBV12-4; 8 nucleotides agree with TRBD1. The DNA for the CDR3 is TGTGCCAGCAGTCGACGTCGGGGACAGGCTAACACCGGGGAGCTGTTTTTT. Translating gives CASSRRRGQANTGELFF.